This is a list of T cell receptor beta chains from one sample in a study of blood T cell repertoires in COVID-19. TCRdb's table, derived via immunoSEQ multiplex PCR, lists solely in-frame clones and lacks some. The repertoire holds approximately 190,000 clones, with about 88% as singletons. Specimen: PBMCs or T cells enriched from blood (not recorded which). Receptors originate from a woman aged 40 to 50 in a cohort exposed to, infected with or recovered from COVID-19 (not recorded which). Each CDR3 is given with its conserved first and last residue. A D gene is named only where the DNA matches it firmly. Size tells how often a clone was seen (once, few, many) or the class of an expanded clone, and some rows leave it out.

D,J,size,V,DNA,CDR3
NA,TRBJ1-1,NA,TRBV2,TGTGCCAGCAGGCCTGGACAGAACACTGAAGCTTTCTTT,CASRPGQNTEAFF
TRBD2,TRBJ2-5,once,TRBV7-7,TGTGCCAGCAGCCCTGGACTAGCGGGGGAGGAGACCCAGTACTTC,CASSPGLAGEETQYF
TRBD2,TRBJ2-7,NA,TRBV27,TGTGCCAGCAGTGGAGGGACTAGCGGCCCCTACGAGCAGTACTTC,CASSGGTSGPYEQYF
NA,TRBJ1-2,NA,TRBV6-1,TGTGCCAGCAGTGAAGACAGAACGAACTATGGCTACACCTTC,CASSEDRTNYGYTF
TRBD2,TRBJ2-5,NA,TRBV4-1,TGCGCCAGCAGCCTCGACCTATCCGGGACTAGTAAAGAGACCCAGTACTTC,CASSLDLSGTSKETQYF
TRBD2,TRBJ2-1,NA,TRBV9,TGTGCCAGCAGTTATGGGACTAGCGTAGGTAGTGAGCAGTTCTTC,CASSYGTSVGSEQFF
NA,TRBJ1-1,NA,TRBV5-6,TGTGCCAGCAGCCCCGGACAGATTTTTCCAATAACTGAAGCTTTCTTT,CASSPGQIFPITEAFF
TRBD2,TRBJ2-5,NA,TRBV4-2,TGTGCCAGCAGCCAAGCCAGCGGGGGGGTCCAAGAGACCCAGTACTTC,CASSQASGGVQETQYF
TRBD1,TRBJ2-7,NA,TRBV9,TGTGCCAGCAGCTCGGGGACAGGAACCTACGAGCAGTACTTC,CASSSGTGTYEQYF
TRBD1,TRBJ1-1,NA,TRBV11-2,TGTGCCAGCAGCTTAGAGGACAGGGTCGTTGAAGCTTTCTTT,CASSLEDRVVEAFF
NA,TRBJ1-1,NA,TRBV5-4,TGTGCCAGCAGTTCCACTGGGGCGAACACTGAAGCTTTCTTT,CASSSTGANTEAFF
NA,TRBJ1-3,NA,TRBV13,TGTGCCAGCAGCTCGGAACAGCGGAATGGGCCGAACACCATATATTTT,CASSSEQRNGPNTIYF
TRBD2,TRBJ2-5,NA,TRBV4-1,TGCGCCAGCAGCCAAGAAGAACTCGGCGGGGGGGCGGAGACCCAGTACTTC,CASSQEELGGGAETQYF
TRBD2,TRBJ2-7,NA,TRBV6-5,TGTGCCAGCAGTTACCAACTACAAGCGGGGGAGCAGTACTTC,CASSYQLQAGEQYF
TRBD2,TRBJ2-1,NA,TRBV10-1,TGCGCCAGCAGTGACGGACTCGGGCGGGGGGTCTACAATGAGCAGTTCTTC,CASSDGLGRGVYNEQFF
NA,TRBJ1-5,NA,TRBV4-3,TGCGCCAGCAGCCCCGGACACCCCGTTGGGCCCCAGCATTTT,CASSPGHPVGPQHF
NA,TRBJ1-2,NA,TRBV4-3,TGCGCCAGCAGCCGGGCGGCCGGGATCCGGGAACTATATGGCTACACCTTC,CASSRAAGIRELYGYTF
TRBD1,TRBJ1-1,NA,TRBV7-9,TGTGCCAGCAGTTGGGACAGGGGGGTCACTGAAGCTTTCTTT,CASSWDRGVTEAFF
NA,TRBJ2-2,NA,TRBV11-2,TGTGCCAGCAGCTTAGATGGATCGGGCACCGGGGAGCTGTTTTTT,CASSLDGSGTGELFF
NA,TRBJ1-1,NA,TRBV10-2,TGCGCCAGCAGTGAGTCCGGGACTGTCACTGAAGCTTTCTTT,CASSESGTVTEAFF
TRBD1,TRBJ2-1,NA,TRBV6-1,TGTGCCAGCAGTGAAGTAGGACAGGGGAGCAATGAGCAGTTCTTC,CASSEVGQGSNEQFF
NA,TRBJ1-2,NA,TRBV28,TGTGCCAGCAGCTTAGAGGTTGCCTATGGCTACACCTTC,CASSLEVAYGYTF